Below, 25 T cell receptor beta chains from the same sample are listed, as sequenced in a study of PD-1 blockade in mismatch repair-deficient tumors (dated by TCRdb to 2016 to 2017). Libraries were made using the immunoSEQ multiplex PCR assay. Here the immuneACCESS table is served through TCRdb, limited to in-frame sequences with V and J called. Missing clones are a known gap in these copies; in checked studies unresolved V genes cover under half, and the rest lacks a known reason. This sample lists 40,000 to 60,000 clones; around four fifths were detected once. The ten largest clones capture 2.5% to 4% of the sample. The sequenced sample was peripheral blood, obtained 4 weeks after starting pembrolizumab. These receptors all come from an adult with mismatch repair-deficient cancer.

The chain uses TRBV27 and TRBJ1-1, with D maybe TRBD1 (6 bases). The germline V and J ends were trimmed by 4 bases and 1 base, with 10 bases remaining between them. Germline V CDR1 and CDR2: MNHEY, SMNVEV (reference sequence). The CDR3 runs 14 residues. The CDR3 is CASSSDRRNTEAFF. In nucleotides, the CDR3 is TGTGCCAGCAGTTCGGACAGACGGAACACTGAAGCTTTCTTT.

This clone was seen only a few times. The rearrangement joins TRBV7-8 to TRBJ1-1; D ambiguous. Trimming cost V 4 bases and J 6 bases, with 12 bases left between them. The CDR3 contains 13 residues. The germline gives CDR1 SGHVS, CDR2 FQNEAQ. CDR3 DNA: TGTGCCAGCAGCTCGGCGGCCTCATCTGAAGCTTTCTTT. This codes for CASSSAASSEAFF.

This clone showed up just a few times. The V call is TRBV5-1, the J call TRBJ1-2; D remains unclear. V shed 4 bases and J shed 5 bases, with 15 bases lying between them. From germline, CDR1 is SGHRS and CDR2 YFSETQ. This CDR3 is 14 amino acids long. The chain's CDR3 is CASSADADGYGYTF. Here the CDR3 DNA reads TGCGCCAGCAGCGCGGACGCGGACGGATATGGCTACACCTTC. Full variable domain (missing parts from reference TRBV5-1 and TRBJ1-2): KAGVTQTPRYLIKTRGQQVTLSCSPISGHRSVSWYQQTPGQGLQFLFEYFSETQRNKGNFPGRFSGRQFSNSRSEMNVSTLELGDSALYLCASSADADGYGYTFGSGTRLTVV.

This clone showed up just a few times. This sequence joins TRBV11-2 and TRBJ1-1; D remains unclear. V was shortened by 5 bases and J by 0 bases, with 13 bases between the two germline ends. Per the germline V gene, CDR1 is SGHAT and CDR2 is FQNNGV. The CDR3 consists of 15 residues. DNA of the CDR3: TGTGCCAGCAGCCCCGGGGTTTACATGAACACTGAAGCTTTCTTT. Translation: CASSPGVYMNTEAFF.

This clone occurred once. The V call is TRBV18, the J call TRBJ2-3; 8 nucleotides line up with TRBD2. The CDR3 covers 15 residues. Trimming took 3 bases from V and 4 from J; bases not matched to a gene: 6. The germline V gene encodes CDR1 KGHSH and CDR2 LQKENI. The CDR3 sequence is CASSPLGSGADTQYF. As DNA, the CDR3 is TGTGCCAGCTCACCCTTGGGTAGCGGGGCAGATACGCAGTATTTT.

The rearrangement links TRBV7-3 to TRBJ2-6; D not resolved. The CDR3 runs to 16 residues. Germline CDR1 and CDR2: SGHTA and FQGTGA. V was shortened by 0 bases and J by 2 bases, with 8 bases between the two germline ends. For the CDR3, the DNA is TGTGCCAGCAGCTTAACATCGGCTACTGGGGCCAACGTCCTGACTTTC. It translates to CASSLTSATGANVLTF.

The chain joins TRBV11-2 to TRBJ2-3; the D is unclear. The germline V and J ends were trimmed by 3 bases and 0 bases, with 7 bases remaining between them. This CDR3 spans 14 amino acids. Looked up from germline, CDR1 is SGHAT and CDR2 is FQNNGV. The CDR3 here is CASSFLTSTDTQYF. The CDR3 DNA reads as TGTGCCAGCAGCTTCCTCACCAGCACAGATACGCAGTATTTT.

The V gene is TRBV13, the J gene TRBJ2-7; 10 bases line up with TRBD2. CDR1 and CDR2 from the germline V gene are PRHDT and FYEKMQ (reference sequence). V lost 1 base, J lost 5 bases, and 8 bases stayed unmatched. The CDR3 sequence is 16 residues long. The DNA of the CDR3 is TGTGCCAGCAGCTTAGAGAGCGGGAGGGTTTTCGACGAGCAGTACTTC. It translates to CASSLESGRVFDEQYF.

The chain employs TRBV5-1 and TRBJ2-1, with 9 nucleotides matching TRBD2. The CDR3 is 16 residues long. Germline assignment: CDR1 SGHRS and CDR2 YFSETQ. Trimming at V came to 1 base and at J to 9 bases, leaving 11 bases not matched to a gene. CDR3 in amino acids: CASSLSISSGNGEQFF. The CDR3 region has the DNA TGCGCCAGCAGCTTGTCGATCTCTAGCGGGAACGGTGAGCAGTTCTTC.

J is TRBJ2-1 and V is TRBV9, with D possibly matching TRBD2 (5 bases). The CDR3 has 14 residues. Germline lookup yields CDR1 SGDLS and CDR2 YYNGEE. The germline V and J ends were trimmed by 4 bases and 7 bases, with 15 bases remaining between them. The CDR3 DNA reads as TGTGCCAGCAGCCTAGTAGGGTCGGGGAATGAGCAGTTCTTC. As protein: CASSLVGSGNEQFF.

V is TRBV7-8 and J is TRBJ1-1; D remains ambiguous. This CDR3 is 15 amino acids long. CDR1 is SGHVS, CDR2 FQNEAQ, per germline. V dropped 4 bases and J dropped 1 base, with 13 bases sitting between them. This chain's CDR3 is CASSSLEGTNTEAFF. CDR3 coding DNA: TGTGCCAGCAGCTCCTTGGAGGGAACGAACACTGAAGCTTTCTTT.

The chain combines TRBV5-1 with TRBJ1-5; D unresolved. The germline gives CDR1 SGHRS, CDR2 YFSETQ. Trimming removed 2 bases at V and 3 bases at J, with 9 bases between. CDR3 size: 14 residues. For the CDR3, the DNA is TGCGCCAGCAGCTTCACCGGGGACAATCAGCCCCAGCATTTT. Translation: CASSFTGDNQPQHF.

This clone was counted once. V usage is TRBV9 and J usage is TRBJ2-4; tentatively, D is TRBD2 (6 bases). Germline V CDR1 and CDR2: SGDLS, YYNGEE. V lost 1 base and J 7 bases, leaving 9 bases between the germline ends. This CDR3 spans 13 amino acids. DNA for the CDR3: TGTGCCAGCAGCGTACGCGGAGGGAACATTCAGTACTTC. Residues: CASSVRGGNIQYF. Complete variable domain (other parts from reference TRBV9 and TRBJ2-4): DSGVTQTPKHLITATGQRVTLRCSPRSGDLSVYWYQQSLDQGLQFLIQYYNGEERAKGNILERFSAQQFPDLHSELNLSSLELGDSALYFCASSVRGGNIQYFGAGTRLSVL.

Only one count was recorded for this clone. The chain recombines TRBV10-2 with TRBJ2-3; TRBD2 matches at 10 bases. In germline, CDR1 is WSHSY, CDR2 SAAADI. The CDR3 covers 15 residues. V gave up 3 bases and J gave up 1 base; unmatched junction bases: 1. The CDR3 sequence: CASSDLAGGTDTQYF. The CDR3 nucleotides read TGCGCCAGCAGTGATCTAGCGGGAGGCACAGATACGCAGTATTTT.

The chain has TRBV13 and TRBJ2-2; tentatively, D is TRBD2 (5 bases). This CDR3 region has 14 residues. Germline loops: CDR1 PRHDT, CDR2 FYEKMQ (reference sequence). Trimming cost V 5 bases and J 5 bases, with 12 bases left between them. CDR3 sequence: CASSPERRTGELFF. CDR3 sequence (DNA): TGTGCCAGCAGCCCGGAGCGGCGGACCGGGGAGCTGTTTTTT.

The V call is TRBV7-9, the J call TRBJ2-7, with a weak D call TRBD2 (5 bases). V was pared by 5 bases and J by 4 bases, with 18 bases between. Germline values: CDR1 SEHNR, CDR2 FQNEAQ (reference sequence). This CDR3 has 15 amino acids. CDR3 nucleotides: TGTGCCAGCAGCAACCGGGAAACAGTTTCTTACGAGCAGTACTTC. Its protein is CASSNRETVSYEQYF.

The chain employs TRBV4-2 and TRBJ2-3; TRBD2 might be the D (5 bases). The V end lost 1 base, the J end lost 4 bases, and 15 bases lay between the germline ends. CDR1 and CDR2 from the germline V gene are LGHNA and YNFKEQ. The CDR3 has 16 amino acids. The CDR3 DNA sequence: TGTGCCAGCAGCCAAGTTTCCCTCCTCGGGGCAGATACGCAGTATTTT. This encodes CASSQVSLLGADTQYF.

This chain links TRBV4-3 with TRBJ1-1, with 9 bases that match TRBD1. With V trimmed by 1 base and J by 1 base, 7 bases remained unmatched. This CDR3 has 17 amino acids. Per the germline V gene, CDR1 is LGHNA and CDR2 is YSLEER. CDR3 protein: CASSQGAGTGKNTEAFF. The CDR3 DNA reads as TGCGCCAGCAGCCAAGGGGCGGGGACAGGGAAGAACACTGAAGCTTTCTTT.

There are a few counts of this clone. This chain joins TRBV7-3 and TRBJ2-1, with 14 nucleotides matching TRBD2. The CDR3 sequence is 15 residues long. The germline gives CDR1 SGHTA, CDR2 FQGTGA. V dropped 5 bases and J dropped 10; count of bases not matched to a gene: 7. The CDR3 sequence: CASSQGLAGDREQFF. Here the CDR3 DNA reads TGTGCCAGCAGCCAGGGACTAGCGGGAGATCGGGAGCAGTTCTTC.

V and J are TRBV4-2 and TRBJ1-1; D ambiguous. CDR1 and CDR2 from the germline V gene are LGHNA and YNFKEQ. The CDR3 consists of 15 residues. Trimming stripped 1 base from V and 4 bases from J, with 13 bases between. The CDR3 spells CASSQGEGRRTEAFF. The CDR3 DNA sequence: TGTGCCAGCAGCCAAGGAGAGGGAAGGCGCACTGAAGCTTTCTTT.

The rearrangement links TRBV5-6 to TRBJ2-7, with 10 nucleotides matching TRBD1. The CDR3 covers 17 residues. The V and J ends lost 1 base and 2 bases, in that order; junction bases with no gene match: 9. Per germline, CDR1 SGHDT and CDR2 YYEEEE. CDR3 nucleotides: TGTGCCAGCAGCTTGATGCCCGGGACAGGGGTTCCCTACGAGCAGTACTTC. Protein: CASSLMPGTGVPYEQYF.

The gene calls are TRBV6-6 and TRBJ2-1; D gene ambiguous. Trimming left V 7 bases short and J 7 bases short, with 20 bases between. Looked up from germline, CDR1 is MNHNY and CDR2 is SVGAGI (reference sequence). The CDR3 length is 15 residues. CDR3 sequence (DNA): TGTGCCAGCACCCCCCCATCCCCTCACCCTAATGAGCAGTTCTTC. Translating gives CASTPPSPHPNEQFF.

The gene calls are TRBV19 and TRBJ2-7; TRBD1 might be the D (6 bases). Germline V gene data show CDR1 as LNHDA and CDR2 as SQIVND (reference sequence). Between the trimmed V and J ends, which lost 5 bases and 1 base, there was a span of 12 bases. The CDR3 runs 14 residues. CDR3 amino acids: CASSSQTGSYEQYF. The CDR3 DNA sequence: TGTGCCAGTAGTTCCCAGACAGGATCCTACGAGCAGTACTTC.

The chain carries TRBV19 and TRBJ1-5; TRBD1 matches 9 bases. Germline loops: CDR1 LNHDA, CDR2 SQIVND (reference sequence). J gave up 7 bases and V 5 bases, and 9 bases lay outside the gene matches. The CDR3 runs to 15 residues. In nucleotides, the CDR3 is TGTGCCAGTAGTGAGACAGGGGGTTTCGGGCAGCCCCAGCATTTT. Its translation: CASSETGGFGQPQHF.

V is TRBV5-6 and J is TRBJ1-5; 9 bases agree with TRBD1. Germline CDR1 SGHDT, CDR2 YYEEEE. The CDR3 has 15 residues. Trimming at V came to 2 bases and at J to 4 bases, leaving 4 bases not matched to a gene. CDR3 coding DNA: TGTGCCAGCAGCTTAACCGGGACAGGGAATCAGCCCCAGCATTTT. Translation: CASSLTGTGNQPQHF.